The T cell receptor (beta chain) described here comes from a study of blood T cell repertoires in COVID-19. The study recruited people aged 18 to 89 years across more than 20 US areas. Donors in Cohort 3 counted as recovered after two negative PCRs, clearance, or symptom resolution. This clone was recorded a few times. This CDR3 comprises 15 residues. Trimming removed 3 bases at V and 0 bases at J, with 9 bases between. CDR1 is GTSNPN and CDR2 is SVGIG in the germline V gene (reference sequence). Original analysis: Amplification of reference gene primers provided the estimated nucleated cell counts. Libraries were prepared by immunoSEQ multiplex PCR; TCRdb keeps only in-frame clonotypes and omits some of them. V and J calls and clone size follow that table, whereas D and trimming were derived from the DNA. The sample lists over 150,000 clones; 80% were seen once.

The TCR sequence derives from a woman aged 55-70 years who had recovered from COVID-19. Input material: PBMCs or T cells enriched from blood (not recorded which). The chain combines TRBV30 with TRBJ1-6; D gene ambiguous. The CDR3, as DNA: TGTGCCTGGAGCGCGGGGAGCTCCTATAATTCACCCCTCCACTTT. This codes for CAWSAGSSYNSPLHF.